The present entry profiles one T cell receptor beta chain with its context. This clone was found a few times. Its antigen target is currently unknown. No per-base quality is available; no much larger clone lies one base away. Unmatched junction bases come to 11, with V trimmed by 6 bases and J by 3 bases. CDR1 and CDR2 were assigned from the germline V gene as SNHLY and FYNNEI. Counted from cysteine to phenylalanine, this CDR3 has 16 amino acids. The retained sequence is limited to the CDR3, 48 bases, with the frame set at the first base. Explained via the paper, the time point label denotes: progressive disease on ibrutinib. For TCR beta library preparation, about 2 micrograms of genomic DNA were isolated from cryopreserved PBMCs. Longitudinal blood samples from CLL patients receiving ibrutinib monotherapy were subjected to high-throughput TCR beta sequencing. Patients were enrolled in a phase 2 open-label single-center ibrutinib monotherapy trial.

On a MiSeq, deep resolution sequencing aimed for a depth between 1 in 1 million and 1 in 200,000 T cells, with each clonotype covered approximately 9.8x on average. The immunoSEQ hsTCRB Kit was used to generate TCR beta libraries. As for the original processing: The data were analyzed with ImmunoSEQ Analyzer and ImmunoSEQ Data Assistant, and V, D and J gene assignments followed IMGT definitions. Clonality, which ranges from 0 to 1, was calculated as one minus the normalized Shannon entropy of productive rearrangement frequencies. Public clonotype analysis was restricted to overrepresented clonotypes comprising at least 0.05% of each patient's repertoire. About a dozen repertoires from age-matched healthy donors, obtained from immuneACCESS, served as clonality controls. What TCRdb holds here is the immuneACCESS table cut down to in-frame rearrangements. Part of the clones is not present; checked against another copy, under half of the missing clones reflect an unresolved V gene, and the others are unexplained. The DNA gave D and trimming, while V, J and clone size come from that table. This sample lists around 77,000 clones; about 84% were detected once. Of the sample, roughly 8% is held by the ten largest clones.

This sample is part of a study of cytotoxic CD8 clonotypes in ibrutinib-treated CLL listed by TCRdb under 2021. Regarding the complete study: The cohort was composed of about 10 relapsed/refractory and roughly 16 treatment-naive patients; IGHV unmutated status was identified in around 17 patients. Partial responses were observed in about 25 patients and complete responses in 2; after a median follow-up of around 68 months, remission was maintained in 15 or so patients and progression was observed in about twelve. Response samples were taken after a median of approximately a year on treatment, ranging from about 6 to 36 months. On average, each sample had some 250,000 productive templates and tens of thousands of productive rearrangements. Longitudinal samples were obtainable from about 30% of the 86 participants in the trial. Cryopreserved peripheral blood mononuclear cells were collected before treatment, at response, and at either disease progression or sustained remission. Patients were still on ibrutinib when every remission and progressive disease sample was collected. Overall study outcomes, separate from this receptor: Public clonotypes were rare and either shrank or stayed stable during treatment, and the rise in clonality at ibrutinib response reflected expansion of private clonotypes. Baseline clonality exceeded that of age-matched healthy donors and correlated strongly with circulating CD8+ T-cell counts. Clonality increased at ibrutinib response, stayed stable in sustained remission, and fell back toward baseline at progression. Sampling times were not matched between sustained-remission and progressing patients, and lymph node repertoires were not studied.

The sequence derives from a human donor with chronic lymphocytic leukemia. Here the sequenced sample was PBMCs, taken at disease progression, from a patient treated with ibrutinib. The chain is made from TRBV2 and TRBJ2-7; TRBD2 fits 10 bases in the junction. In nucleotide form, the sequence is TGTGCCAGCAGACAACAACTTAGCGGGAGGATCTACGAGCAGTACTTC. The translation is CASRQQLSGRIYEQYF.